The 30 T cell receptor beta chains in this list originate from one sample, sequenced in a study of cytomegalovirus exposure and HLA in healthy donors. 60 Vbeta and 13 Jbeta primers were used in PCR. Method: immunoSEQ multiplex PCR; TCRdb's copy keeps in-frame clones and lacks some. The table has about 100,000 clones, roughly 76% seen once. Sequenced sample: PBMCs. These receptors were collected from a woman aged 55-70 years in good health and CMV-seropositive.

The chain links TRBV28 to TRBJ2-7, with no clear D. Trimming shortened V by 3 bases and J by 0 bases, and 6 bases separated the two germline ends. In germline, CDR1 is MDHEN, CDR2 SYDVKM. CDR3 size: 13 residues. This CDR3 is CASSFVSSYEQYF. The CDR3, as DNA: TGTGCCAGCAGTTTCGTCAGCTCCTACGAGCAGTACTTC.

Only one count was recorded for this clone. The chain joins TRBV5-6 to TRBJ1-2; D unresolved. Per germline, CDR1 SGHDT and CDR2 YYEEEE. The V end lost 2 bases, the J end lost 0 bases, and 8 bases lay between the germline ends. The CDR3 is 14 amino acids. The CDR3 reads CASSLTGSNYGYTF. The CDR3 coding sequence is TGTGCCAGCAGCTTAACCGGGTCTAACTATGGCTACACCTTC.

The chain employs TRBV28 and TRBJ2-7; 14 positions match TRBD2. V lost 5 bases to trimming and J lost 2 bases; unmatched junction nucleotides: 8. The CDR3 runs 17 residues. Germline CDR1 reads MDHEN; CDR2 reads SYDVKM. The CDR3 sequence is CASSHYGLAGGTYEQYF. DNA of the CDR3: TGTGCCAGCAGTCACTACGGACTAGCGGGAGGTACCTACGAGCAGTACTTC.

This chain connects TRBV6-6 to TRBJ2-1; TRBD2 agrees at 7 bases. The V gene's germline CDR1 is MNHNY and CDR2 SVGAGI (reference sequence). With 5 bases clipped from V and 5 bases from J, the junction kept 6 bases outside the gene matches. This CDR3 spans 14 amino acids. This CDR3 reads CASSPRLADNEQFF. CDR3 bases: TGTGCCAGCAGTCCAAGACTAGCAGACAATGAGCAGTTCTTC.

The V and J genes are TRBV14 and TRBJ1-1, with D possibly TRBD1 on 5 matching bases. Looked up from germline, CDR1 is SGHDN and CDR2 is FVKESK. Trimming left V 2 bases short and J 6 bases short, with 10 bases between. The CDR3 is 13 residues long. The DNA of the CDR3 is TGTGCCAGCAGCCAACATTTCAGGGCTGAAGCTTTCTTT. Translated, it gives CASSQHFRAEAFF.

This clone was seen more than once but under ten times. This chain joins TRBV6-1 and TRBJ2-2; 7 bases map to TRBD1. Per the germline V gene, CDR1 is MNHNS and CDR2 is SASEGT. This CDR3 region has 16 residues. Trimming at V came to 4 bases and at J to 5 bases, leaving 10 bases not matched to a gene. This CDR3 reads CASSAVRGTETGELFF. The DNA for the CDR3 is TGTGCCAGCAGTGCCGTCAGGGGGACGGAAACCGGGGAGCTGTTTTTT.

The CDR3 DNA is TGTGCCAGCTCCCAGTCCGGGACCATATATTTT. Encoded protein: CASSQSGTIYF. The chain links TRBV28 to TRBJ1-3; D remains unclear. Trimming took 8 bases from V and 10 from J, leaving 12 bases between them. The germline CDR1 and CDR2 sequences are MDHEN and SYDVKM. The CDR3 spans 11 residues.

This sequence joins TRBV4-2 and TRBJ1-3; tentative D call: TRBD1 (6 bases). V lost 2 bases to trimming and J lost 2 bases, with 10 bases between them. The germline V gene has CDR1 LGHNA and CDR2 YNFKEQ. CDR3 length equals 15 residues. This CDR3 is CASSQTGLTGNTIYF. The CDR3 region has the DNA TGTGCCAGCAGCCAAACAGGGCTGACTGGAAACACCATATATTTT.

This rearrangement joins TRBV5-4 to TRBJ2-3, with TRBD2 matching over 9 bases. This CDR3 has 16 amino acids. Germline CDR1 reads SGHNT; CDR2 reads YYREEE (reference sequence). The junction had 11 bases not matched to a gene; V was cut back by 3 bases and J by 6 bases. CDR3 bases: TGTGCCAGCAGCTCCTTTTCGGGGACTAGCTTCGATACGCAGTATTTT. Translating gives CASSSFSGTSFDTQYF. Based on the CDR3 plus reference TRBV5-4 and TRBJ2-3, the full variable domain is ETGVTQSPTHLIKTRGQQVTLRCSSQSGHNTVSWYQQALGQGPQFIFQYYREEENGRGNFPPRFSGLQFPNYSSELNVNALELDDSALYLCASSSFSGTSFDTQYFGPGTRLTVL.

There are a few counts of this clone. This chain uses TRBV2 with TRBJ2-1; 8 nucleotides match TRBD2. Trimming cost V 8 bases and J 2 bases; bases outside gene matches: 8. CDR1 is SNHLY and CDR2 is FYNNEI in the germline V gene. The CDR3 covers 15 residues. CDR3 nucleotide sequence: TGTGCCAGCTCAAGCGGGAGAGGGCCCTACAATGAGCAGTTCTTC. Its translation is CASSSGRGPYNEQFF. Drawing the rest from reference TRBV2 and TRBJ2-1, the complete variable domain is EPEVTQTPSHQVTQMGQEVILRCVPISNHLYFYWYRQILGQKVEFLVSFYNNEISEKSEIFDDQFSVERPDGSNFTLKIRSTKLEDSAMYFCASSSGRGPYNEQFFGPGTRLTVL.

The chain carries TRBV6-1 and TRBJ2-5; a possible D gene is TRBD2 (6 bases). V lost 3 bases and J 0 bases, leaving 14 bases between the germline ends. CDR1 is MNHNS, CDR2 SASEGT, per germline. CDR3 length: 16 amino acids. The CDR3 DNA follows: TGTGCCAGCAGTGAGGGGGGAAGAGGATACCAAGAGACCCAGTACTTC. Amino acids: CASSEGGRGYQETQYF.

V usage is TRBV14 and J usage is TRBJ1-2; no reliable D call. Trimming shortened V by 0 bases and J by 9 bases, and 17 bases separated the two germline ends. Germline V gene data show CDR1 as SGHDN and CDR2 as FVKESK. The CDR3 runs to 15 residues. The CDR3: CASSQDPVLQHRYTF. The CDR3 bases are TGTGCCAGCAGCCAAGATCCCGTTTTACAGCATCGCTACACCTTC.

This clone has more than one count but fewer than ten. The CDR3 DNA reads TGTGCCAGCAGTGGGCAGGGGGGAGGTGAAAAACTGTTTTTT. It encodes CASSGQGGGEKLFF. The chain combines TRBV2 with TRBJ1-4, with TRBD1 identical over 7 bases. V lost 4 bases to trimming and J lost 7 bases; unmatched junction nucleotides: 6. Germline V gene sequence: CDR1 SNHLY, CDR2 FYNNEI. The CDR3 contains 14 residues.

V usage is TRBV2 and J usage is TRBJ1-5; perhaps TRBD1 as D (6 bases). The CDR3 is 16 amino acids. The ends were cut back, 3 bases at V and 0 bases at J, with 12 bases in the middle. Per germline, CDR1 SNHLY and CDR2 FYNNEI. DNA of the CDR3: TGTGCCAGCAGTGACGAGGGGACACTTAGCAATCAGCCCCAGCATTTT. Translated: CASSDEGTLSNQPQHF. Drawing the rest from reference TRBV2 and TRBJ1-5, the complete variable domain is EPEVTQTPSHQVTQMGQEVILRCVPISNHLYFYWYRQILGQKVEFLVSFYNNEISEKSEIFDDQFSVERPDGSNFTLKIRSTKLEDSAMYFCASSDEGTLSNQPQHFGDGTRLSIL.

This rearrangement joins TRBV15 to TRBJ1-3, with no clear D. Looked up from germline, CDR1 is LNHNV and CDR2 is YYDKDF (reference sequence). CDR3 length equals 15 residues. V lost 3 bases and J 0 bases, leaving 9 bases between the germline ends. The CDR3 here is CATSSATLSGNTIYF. In nucleotides, the CDR3 is TGTGCCACCAGCAGCGCGACACTCTCTGGAAACACCATATATTTT.

This chain uses TRBV25-1 with TRBJ1-1; D not certain. With 4 bases removed from V and 3 bases from J, the gap between germline ends came to 12 bases. The CDR3 is made up of 14 amino acids. Germline V gene lookup returns CDR1 MGHDK and CDR2 SYGVNS. DNA of the CDR3: TGTGCCAGCAGTGCCGGGGTTGGGTACACTGAAGCTTTCTTT. Protein product: CASSAGVGYTEAFF. The full variable domain, with the rest looked up from reference TRBV25-1 and TRBJ1-1, is EADIYQTPRYLVIGTGKKITLECSQTMGHDKMYWYQQDPGMELHLIHYSYGVNSTEKGDLSSESTVSRIRTEHFPLTLESARPSHTSQYLCASSAGVGYTEAFFGQGTRLTVV.

The genes are TRBV27 and TRBJ1-4; 7 positions match TRBD1. With 3 bases clipped from V and 7 bases from J, the junction kept 8 bases outside the gene matches. Germline CDR1 and CDR2: MNHEY and SMNVEV (reference sequence). CDR3 length: 15 amino acids. The CDR3 DNA reads TGTGCCAGCAGTTTCCGTGACAGGGTAGGTGAAAAACTGTTTTTT. The encoded protein is CASSFRDRVGEKLFF.

In its sample, this clone was seen a few times. The chain is built from TRBV10-1 and TRBJ1-5; D is undetermined. CDR1 is WNHNN, CDR2 SYGVQD, per germline (reference sequence). V was pared by 4 bases and J by 4 bases, with 8 bases between. The CDR3 has 13 amino acids. This CDR3 reads CASSASMNQPQHF. DNA of the CDR3: TGCGCCAGCAGTGCGTCCATGAATCAGCCCCAGCATTTT.

V and J are TRBV29-1 and TRBJ1-2; maybe TRBD1 (6 bases). CDR1 is SQVTM and CDR2 is ANQGSEA in the germline V gene. This CDR3 comprises 15 residues. V was pared by 5 bases and J by 4 bases, with 20 bases between. The DNA for the CDR3 is TGCAGCGTTTTACGGGGGGGGCTAGACGGCTATGGCTACACCTTC. Translated, it gives CSVLRGGLDGYGYTF.

This chain links TRBV7-8 with TRBJ2-7, with 12 nucleotides matching TRBD2. The CDR3 consists of 14 residues. Per the germline V gene, CDR1 is SGHVS and CDR2 is FQNEAQ. The V gene end was trimmed by 5 bases and the J gene end by 7 bases; junction bases not matched to a gene: 6. The CDR3 DNA follows: TGTGCCAGCAGCCCTAGCGGGAGGGCGGGAGAGCAGTACTTC. Its protein is CASSPSGRAGEQYF.

The chain employs TRBV9 and TRBJ2-5; tentative D call: TRBD2 (5 bases). The CDR3 is 14 residues long. The V gene's germline CDR1 is SGDLS and CDR2 YYNGEE. The V end lost 4 bases, the J end lost 5 bases, and 15 bases lay between the germline ends. The CDR3 here is CASSLSLADETQYF. CDR3 DNA sequence: TGTGCCAGCAGCCTGTCGCTAGCAGATGAGACCCAGTACTTC.

V usage is TRBV20-1 and J usage is TRBJ2-1, with TRBD1 as a possible D gene (6 bases). Germline lookup yields CDR1 DFQATT and CDR2 SNEGSKA (reference sequence). V was trimmed by 6 bases and J by 10 bases, leaving 13 bases between them. This CDR3 contains 11 residues. The CDR3 DNA reads TGCAGTGCGAGACAGGCGCCCGAGCAGTTCTTC. As protein: CSARQAPEQFF.

The V call is TRBV7-9, the J call TRBJ2-1; possible D gene TRBD1, 6 bases. The V end was cut by 5 bases, the J end by 4 bases, with 12 bases between. The length of the CDR3 is 14 residues. Germline assignment: CDR1 SEHNR and CDR2 FQNEAQ (reference sequence). The CDR3 protein is CASSAWTVYNEQFF. CDR3 bases: TGTGCCAGCAGCGCCTGGACAGTTTACAATGAGCAGTTCTTC.

In DNA form, the CDR3 reads TGTGCCAGCAGCCAAGGGGGCGGCTATGGCTACACCTTC. Its protein product is CASSQGGGYGYTF. This rearrangement joins TRBV5-4 to TRBJ1-2; 7 nucleotides line up with TRBD1. The germline gives CDR1 SGHNT, CDR2 YYREEE (reference sequence). The CDR3 sequence is 13 residues long. V trimming: 4 bases; J trimming: 4 bases; junction bases outside the gene matches: 4.

The sample holds a few counts of this clone. The chain uses TRBV29-1 and TRBJ1-5; TRBD1 matches at 8 bases. Germline assignment: CDR1 SQVTM and CDR2 ANQGSEA. V gave up 6 bases and J gave up 11 bases; unmatched junction bases: 9. The CDR3 length is 12 residues. The CDR3 DNA follows: TGCAGCGTACGGACAGGGCCTTGGGCCCAGCATTTT. This translates into CSVRTGPWAQHF.

J is TRBJ2-1 and V is TRBV11-2; 8 bases align to TRBD2. Losses at the gene ends were 0 bases for V and 9 bases for J; bases not matched to a gene: 16. In germline, CDR1 is SGHAT, CDR2 FQNNGV. CDR3 length: 18 amino acids. The CDR3 sequence is CASSLEENSGTWLAEQFF. The CDR3 nucleotides read TGTGCCAGCAGCTTAGAAGAGAATAGCGGGACTTGGCTTGCTGAGCAGTTCTTC.

The V and J genes are TRBV5-1 and TRBJ2-7; 7 bases match TRBD1. V lost 4 bases and J lost 2; bases outside the gene matches: 9. This CDR3 contains 15 residues. Germline V CDR1 and CDR2: SGHRS, YFSETQ. CDR3 in amino acids: CASSLRQGPAYEQYF. Written as DNA, the CDR3 is TGCGCCAGCAGCCTAAGACAGGGCCCAGCCTACGAGCAGTACTTC.

J is TRBJ2-7 and V is TRBV28, with D maybe TRBD2 (6 bases). The germline CDR1 and CDR2 sequences are MDHEN and SYDVKM. The length of the CDR3 is 14 residues. Trimming took off 7 bases at V and 0 bases at J, with 13 bases between the two ends. The CDR3 region has the DNA TGTGCCAGCATAAGGGACTCTAGCTCCTACGAGCAGTACTTC. This encodes CASIRDSSSYEQYF.

The V gene is TRBV11-1, the J gene TRBJ2-1, with D unresolved. The V end lost 1 base, the J end lost 5 bases, and 6 bases lay between the germline ends. CDR3 length: 13 amino acids. Germline values: CDR1 SGHAT, CDR2 FQDESV (reference sequence). CDR3 nucleotides: TGTGCCAGCAGCTTAGGTCCCGACAATGAGCAGTTCTTC. This gives the protein CASSLGPDNEQFF.

The V call is TRBV7-6, the J call TRBJ2-7, with 7 positions matching TRBD1. Per germline, CDR1 SGHVS and CDR2 FNYEAQ. This CDR3 spans 13 amino acids. After removal of 3 bases from V and 3 bases from J, the junction contained 2 bases not matched to a gene. The CDR3 protein is CASSFGTDYEQYF. The CDR3 region has the DNA TGTGCCAGCAGCTTCGGGACAGACTACGAGCAGTACTTC.